This paragraph covers one TCR beta chain sequence. The antigen remains unidentified. Deletions cut 3 bases from V and 5 bases from J, with 7 bases between. CDR1 is MDHEN, CDR2 SYDVKM, per germline. CDR3 length: 12 residues. Replicate sorted-subset PCRs were loaded with around 210 ng DNA, tens of thousands of T cell genomes. TCRdb's table, derived via immunoSEQ multiplex PCR, lists solely in-frame clones and lacks some. The sample consists of approximately 250,000 clones, about 69% of them appearing once. This record comes from a study of shared clonotypes between healthy human individuals. Study-level findings and limits: Relative to clonotypes present in all four donors, those not shared had lower generation probabilities.

Every contributor of samples was a Caucasian grown-up residing in Nashville, Tennessee. Specimen: memory CD4+ T cells sorted from blood. Subset indicated: CD45RA-negative fraction. This TCR derives from a man between 25 and 39 years old in good health. V usage is TRBV28 and J usage is TRBJ2-5; D is unresolved. The CDR3 DNA reads as TGTGCCAGCAGTTTCCGACGGGAGACCCAGTACTTC. Translation: CASSFRRETQYF.